A single sample is the source of the 14 T cell receptor beta chains below, sequenced in a study of OX40 agonist ivuxolimab in advanced cancers. Repertoires were generated with immunoSEQ multiplex PCR, while TCRdb's copy carries only in-frame clones and drops some. The sample records approximately 78,000 clones, roughly 83% being singletons. The sample here was CD4+ or CD8+ T cells sorted from blood, taken in a trial of the OX40 agonist ivuxolimab. The receptors shown here come from an adult with an advanced solid tumor such as melanoma, head and neck, liver or kidney cancer.

The chain carries TRBV11-2 and TRBJ2-3, with TRBD1 matching over 9 bases. With V trimmed by 5 bases and J by 4 bases, 16 bases remained unmatched. CDR1 and CDR2 (germline): SGHAT, FQNNGV. This CDR3 region has 18 residues. The DNA for the CDR3 is TGTGCCAGCAGCCCCCGGTTTCGTCCGAACAGGGGGCCAGATACGCAGTATTTT. It codes for CASSPRFRPNRGPDTQYF. Supplemented by reference TRBV11-2 and TRBJ2-3, the full variable domain reads EAGVAQSPRYKIIEKRQSVAFWCNPISGHATLYWYQQILGQGPKLLIQFQNNGVVDDSQLPKDRFSAERLKGVDSTLKIQPAKLEDSAVYLCASSPRFRPNRGPDTQYFGPGTRLTVL.

The rearrangement joins TRBV5-1 to TRBJ2-5; 9 positions match TRBD1. The J call is doubtful: the DNA matches TRBJ2-7 better. Germline CDR1 reads SGHRS; CDR2 reads YFSETQ. This CDR3 has 13 amino acids. This chain's CDR3 is CASSHGTGYEQYF. The CDR3 coding sequence is TGCGCCAGCAGCCATGGGACAGGGTACGAGCAGTACTTC.

The chain joins TRBV6-6 to TRBJ2-7; D remains unclear. Trimming took 1 base from V and 2 from J, leaving 9 bases between them. The CDR3 is 14 residues long. Germline CDR1 reads MNHNY; CDR2 reads SVGAGI (reference sequence). In DNA form, the CDR3 reads TGTGCCAGCAGTTACTTGGGTGGAACCTACGAGCAGTACTTC. Its translation: CASSYLGGTYEQYF.

The chain couples TRBV11-3 to TRBJ2-2; D call uncertain. Germline assignment: CDR1 SGHNT and CDR2 YENEEA. V lost 1 base to trimming and J lost 3 bases, with 6 bases between them. The length of the CDR3 is 14 residues. CDR3 sequence: CASSLGTYTGELFF. Written as DNA, the CDR3 is TGTGCCAGCAGCTTAGGTACCTACACCGGGGAGCTGTTTTTT.

The CDR3 nucleotides read TGTGCCAGCTCACCGGTAGTTGAGCAGTTCTTC. It translates to CASSPVVEQFF. V usage is TRBV18 and J usage is TRBJ2-1; D unresolved. From germline, CDR1 is KGHSH and CDR2 LQKENI. The germline V and J ends were trimmed by 3 bases and 9 bases, with 6 bases remaining between them. The length of the CDR3 is 11 residues.

This chain connects TRBV13 to TRBJ1-4, with 7 bases aligning to TRBD1. Germline-derived CDR1 and CDR2 are PRHDT and FYEKMQ (reference sequence). The length of the CDR3 is 16 residues. V shed 0 bases and J 6 bases; nucleotides not matched to a gene: 7. The CDR3, as DNA: TGTGCCAGCAGCTTAGGGGCGAGGGGGCGAGATGAAAAACTGTTTTTT. Amino acid sequence: CASSLGARGRDEKLFF.

DNA for the CDR3: TGTGCCAGCAGTGAAGGGACAGGCTTTAATGAAAAACTGTTTTTT. It encodes CASSEGTGFNEKLFF. The chain links TRBV2 to TRBJ1-4; 7 positions agree with TRBD1. CDR1 SNHLY and CDR2 FYNNEI come from the germline V gene. V gave up 1 base and J gave up 4 bases; unmatched junction bases: 3. CDR3 length equals 15 residues.

The chain has TRBV25-1 and TRBJ2-1; tentatively, D is TRBD2 (7 bases). V lost 3 bases, J lost 3 bases, and 15 bases lay in between. Germline values: CDR1 MGHDK, CDR2 SYGVNS. CDR3 length: 16 amino acids. CDR3 sequence: CASSDLGGGLYNEQFF. CDR3 in DNA: TGTGCCAGCAGTGATCTGGGAGGGGGACTCTACAATGAGCAGTTCTTC.

J is TRBJ2-6 and V is TRBV19; 7 positions match TRBD1. Germline V CDR1 and CDR2: LNHDA, SQIVND (reference sequence). This CDR3 is built from 17 residues. The V gene end was trimmed by 6 bases and the J gene end by 0 bases; junction bases not matched to a gene: 8. CDR3 residues: CASREGARSSGANVLTF. The CDR3 DNA follows: TGTGCCAGTAGAGAGGGGGCACGGAGCTCTGGGGCCAACGTCCTGACTTTC.

The chain couples TRBV7-9 to TRBJ2-6; 10 nucleotides line up with TRBD1. Trimming cost V 5 bases and J 5 bases; bases outside gene matches: 9. Germline-derived CDR1 and CDR2 are SEHNR and FQNEAQ (reference sequence). The CDR3 covers 17 residues. The CDR3 region is CASSPGTGAYRANVLTF. The CDR3 region has the DNA TGTGCCAGCAGCCCTGGGACAGGGGCGTACAGGGCCAACGTCCTGACTTTC.

A word on this clone: Mismatch with germline at one junction end may stem from a read error. The J gene is TRBJ2-3, the V gene TRBV7-7, with D perhaps matching TRBD1 or TRBD2 (5 bases each). The CDR3 length is 18 residues. The germline gives CDR1 SSHAT, CDR2 FNYEAQ (reference sequence). CDR3: CASSFCPFGGAGADTQYF. The CDR3 nucleotides read TGTGCTAGCAGCTTCTGCCCCTTTGGTGGGGCCGGGGCAGATACGCAGTATTTT.

The chain links TRBV11-3 to TRBJ1-6, with 8 bases matching TRBD1. CDR3 length: 14 residues. The germline V gene encodes CDR1 SGHNT and CDR2 YENEEA. J lost 9 bases, V lost 0 bases, and 1 base had no gene match. CDR3 protein: CASSLEQGGSPLHF. In DNA form, the CDR3 reads TGTGCCAGCAGCTTAGAACAGGGGGGTTCACCCCTCCACTTT.

This clone has just one count. The genes are TRBV15 and TRBJ2-1, with TRBD2 matching 8 bases. The CDR3 runs 14 residues. The V gene end was trimmed by 8 bases and the J gene end by 0 bases; junction bases not matched to a gene: 3. Germline CDR1 is LNHNV and CDR2 is YYDKDF (reference sequence). The CDR3 coding sequence is TGTGCCACCCGCGGGAGGAGCTCCTACAATGAGCAGTTCTTC. Translated: CATRGRSSYNEQFF.

This clone is a singleton in its sample. The CDR3 spells CASSQVAGTDTGELFF. CDR3 nucleotide sequence: TGCGCCAGCAGCCAAGTAGCGGGGACCGACACCGGGGAGCTGTTTTTT. V and J are TRBV5-1 and TRBJ2-2; TRBD2 matches at 8 bases. The trim removed 4 bases at V and 3 bases at J, leaving 8 bases unmatched. Per the germline V gene, CDR1 is SGHRS and CDR2 is YFSETQ. The CDR3 loop spans 16 amino acids.